This note documents a single TCR beta chain sequence. Its antigen is currently unknown. This entry is derived from a study of cytomegalovirus exposure and HLA in healthy donors. Study-level results: The records held CMV serostatus as the only immune exposure information.

The PCR was carried out with 60 Vbeta primers and 13 Jbeta primers. Produced via immunoSEQ multiplex PCR; TCRdb's table is partial and in-frame only. Of 180,000 or so clones listed, around 80% are singletons. The source material was PBMCs. This receptor was taken from a young man in good health and CMV-seronegative.

CDR3 sequence: CASGPGTGIGTGELFF. DNA for the CDR3: TGCGCCAGCGGCCCCGGGACAGGGATAGGCACCGGGGAGCTGTTTTTT. The V and J genes are TRBV4-3 and TRBJ2-2; TRBD1 matches at 9 bases. With V trimmed by 8 bases and J by 4 bases, 11 bases remained unmatched. CDR1 and CDR2 from the germline V gene are LGHNA and YSLEER. The CDR3 totals 16 residues.